In its sample, the clone carrying this T cell receptor beta chain was seen many times. Antigen unknown. Attached unique molecular identifiers marked individual cDNA molecules. Using its own MiXCR run on the 5' RACE reads, TCRdb lists one record per CDR3 protein. The sample shows more than 35,000 distinct CDR3 sequences, 3.5% to 4% of them seen only once. This sample is part of a study of early T cells in non-severe SARS-CoV-2 infection. Study context: The study sequenced bulk RNA from unsorted whole blood, with chains unpaired.

The length of the CDR3 is 12 residues. Germline V lookup: CDR1 DFQATT, CDR2 SNEGSKA (reference sequence). The V and J ends lost 2 bases and 6 bases respectively, with 11 bases between them. Regarding the study as a whole: Private and CD4 specificities were missed by VDJdb matching, skewed to anti-spike CD8.

Sequenced sample: whole blood. The TCR was taken from an adult who was a healthcare worker with PCR-confirmed SARS-CoV-2 infection or an uninfected control (not recorded which). The chain uses TRBV20-1 and TRBJ2-7; D unclear. The CDR3 nucleotides are TGCAGTGCTAGAATAGGGCCGGGCGAGCAGTACTTC. This sequence encodes CSARIGPGEQYF.